A selection of T cell receptor beta chains follows, all from one sample in a study of blood T cells in healthy people across ages. MiXCR, applied by TCRdb to the 5' RACE reads, yields one record per CDR3 protein. The profile shows 1.2 million to 1.5 million distinct CDR3 sequences, roughly 40% of them singletons. Sequencing was performed on blood. These receptors originate from a woman between 18 and 30 years old in good health. Each CDR3 is given with its conserved first and last residue. Each record gives: D gene, CDR3 length, J gene, clone size, V gene, CDR3 protein, CDR3 DNA. D genes are given only for firm matches. Expanded clones are given a class, and other clones once, few, many or no size at all.

.,14,TRBJ1-5,.,TRBV10-3,CAISPGQQNQPQHF,TGTGCCATCAGCCCCGGACAGCAGAATCAGCCCCAGCATTTT
TRBD1,16,TRBJ2-7,few,TRBV6-7,CASSCILGTDTYEQYF,TGTGCCAGCAGTTGCATCCTCGGGACAGACACCTACGAGCAGTACTTC
.,14,TRBJ2-1,few,TRBV27,CASSPGLRRNEQFF,TGTGCCAGCAGTCCCGGCCTTAGGCGCAATGAGCAGTTCTTC
.,17,TRBJ2-7,.,TRBV20-1,CSAIMTWRGSSYNEQYF,TGCAGTGCTATAATGACCTGGCGGGGCAGCTCCTACAATGAGCAGTACTTC
.,15,TRBJ2-7,.,TRBV2,CASSDAQGHSYEQYF,TGTGCCAGCAGTGACGCGCAGGGGCACTCCTACGAGCAGTACTTC
.,13,TRBJ1-2,.,TRBV20-1,CSASLMAAYGYTF,TGCAGTGCTAGTCTAATGGCAGCCTATGGCTACACCTTC
TRBD2,17,TRBJ2-7,.,TRBV29-1,CSVEEGTSGGNRYEQYF,TGCAGCGTTGAAGAGGGGACTAGCGGGGGGAACCGTTACGAGCAGTACTTC
TRBD2,15,TRBJ2-5,.,TRBV2,CASSVLAGGQFEQYF,TGTGCCAGCAGTGTACTAGCGGGGGGACAATTTGAGCAGTACTTC
.,15,TRBJ2-5,.,TRBV7-6,CASSLGLGTQETQYF,TGTGCCAGCAGCTTAGGACTTGGCACCCAAGAGACCCAGTACTTC
TRBD1,15,TRBJ1-1,.,TRBV7-2,CASSMTGGLNTEAFF,TGTGCCAGCAGCATGACAGGGGGTTTGAACACTGAAGCTTTCTTT
TRBD2,17,TRBJ2-7,.,TRBV4-1,CASSQPRGRRTLYEQYF,TGCGCCAGCAGCCAACCCCGCGGGAGGCGAACTCTATACGAGCAGTACTTC
.,15,TRBJ1-1,.,TRBV28,CASSSGGRSKAEAFF,TGTGCCAGCAGTTCGGGGGGACGAAGTAAGGCTGAAGCTTTCTTT
TRBD1,13,TRBJ1-1,.,TRBV6-1,CASSKDRGGEAFF,TGTGCCAGCTCCAAGGACAGGGGAGGGGAAGCTTTCTTT
.,11,TRBJ2-7,.,TRBV30,CAWRGGPEQYF,TGTGCCTGGAGAGGAGGGCCCGAGCAGTACTTC
TRBD2,16,TRBJ2-7,few,TRBV20-1,CSARDWREGKPYEQYF,TGCAGTGCTAGAGATTGGCGGGAGGGGAAACCCTACGAGCAGTACTTC
.,14,TRBJ2-7,few,TRBV3-1,CASSSYRDSYEQYF,TGTGCCAGCAGCTCATACAGGGACTCCTACGAGCAGTACTTC
TRBD1,18,TRBJ2-5,few,TRBV5-1,CASSSFVLDRPFQETQYF,TGCGCCAGCAGCTCGTTCGTACTGGACAGGCCGTTCCAAGAGACCCAGTACTTC
TRBD2,18,TRBJ2-3,.,TRBV6-5,CASSSQIGLAGGTDTQYF,TGTGCCAGCAGTTCCCAAATAGGACTAGCGGGGGGCACAGATACGCAGTATTTT
.,15,TRBJ1-1,.,TRBV5-1,CASSQQGWRDTEAFF,TGCGCCAGCAGTCAGCAGGGATGGAGGGACACTGAAGCTTTCTTT
TRBD2,19,TRBJ2-3,few,TRBV27,CASSLYPGLAPSSTDTQYF,TGTGCCAGCAGTTTATATCCGGGACTAGCGCCTTCTAGCACAGATACGCAGTATTTT
TRBD2,14,TRBJ2-3,.,TRBV20-1,CSAREAGGRDTQYF,TGCAGTGCTAGAGAGGCGGGGGGGCGGGATACGCAGTATTTT
TRBD1,16,TRBJ1-6,.,TRBV12-3/TRBV12-4,CASSPRGTGNPLPLHF,TGTGCCAGCAGTCCTAGGGGGACAGGGAACCCTTTACCCCTCCACTTT
TRBD2,14,TRBJ2-7,.,TRBV20-1,CSARAGGPVDEQYF,TGCAGTGCTAGGGCGGGGGGGCCAGTGGACGAGCAGTACTTC
.,20,TRBJ1-1,.,TRBV21-1,CASSKAGTGTKKPMNTEAFF,TGTGCCAGCAGCAAAGCGGGGACAGGGACCAAAAAACCCATGAACACTGAAGCTTTCTTT
TRBD1,15,TRBJ2-3,.,TRBV4-2,CASNGSGQNTDAQYF,TGTGCCAGCAACGGATCGGGACAGAACACAGATGCGCAGTATTTT
.,15,TRBJ2-2,.,TRBV2,CASSEWGGDTGELFF,TGTGCCAGCAGTGAATGGGGCGGGGACACCGGGGAGCTGTTTTTT
TRBD1,14,TRBJ1-1,few,TRBV5-1,CASRPTGTNTEAFF,TGCGCCAGCAGGCCGACAGGGACGAACACTGAAGCTTTCTTT
TRBD1,17,TRBJ2-7,.,TRBV7-9,CASSRRPGTGDSYEQYF,TGTGCCAGCAGCCGAAGGCCAGGGACAGGGGACTCCTACGAGCAGTACTTC
.,11,TRBJ2-7,.,TRBV12-3/TRBV12-4,CASSPRIEQYF,TGTGCCAGCAGTCCCCGGATCGAGCAGTACTTC
TRBD1,20,TRBJ2-3,.,TRBV4-1,CASSQHAQGAQYLGTDTQYF,TGCGCCAGCAGCCAACACGCCCAGGGGGCCCAATACCTCGGTACAGATACGCAGTATTTT
TRBD1,14,TRBJ2-4,.,TRBV3-1,CASSQQGAGNIQYF,TGTGCCAGCAGCCAACAGGGGGCAGGAAACATTCAGTACTTC
TRBD1,15,TRBJ2-5,once,TRBV9,CASSVAPDRAGEQYF,TGTGCCAGCAGCGTAGCTCCCGACAGGGCAGGTGAGCAGTACTTC
TRBD2,15,TRBJ2-3,.,TRBV7-6,CASSRKLAGTDTQYF,TGTGCCAGCAGTCGTAAACTAGCGGGAACAGATACGCAGTATTTT
.,14,TRBJ2-1,.,TRBV5-1,CASSLPREIGEQFF,TGCGCCAGCAGCTTGCCCCGGGAAATTGGTGAGCAGTTCTTC
.,15,TRBJ1-1,.,TRBV7-2,CASSLLAGTVAEAFF,TGTGCCAGCAGCTTGCTCGCGGGTACGGTAGCTGAAGCTTTCTTT
.,17,TRBJ2-5,once,TRBV15,CATSRGLRLGHRETQYF,TGTGCCACCAGCAGAGGACTTCGGCTGGGGCACAGGGAGACCCAGTACTTC
TRBD2,17,TRBJ2-2,.,TRBV4-1,CASSQPLAGVNTGELFF,TGCGCCAGCAGTCAACCCCTAGCGGGGGTAAACACCGGGGAGCTGTTTTTT
TRBD2,14,TRBJ2-7,.,TRBV20-1,CSASKTSGPNEQYF,TGCAGTGCTAGTAAGACTAGCGGTCCCAACGAGCAGTACTTC
.,16,TRBJ2-6,.,TRBV7-2,CASSLPRSSGANVLTF,TGTGCCAGCAGCTTACCAAGGAGCTCTGGGGCCAACGTCCTGACTTTC
.,14,TRBJ2-3,.,TRBV29-1,CSVEGGGQSDTQYF,TGCAGCGTTGAGGGCGGGGGCCAGTCAGATACGCAGTATTTT